Following are 6 T cell receptor beta chains from one sample sequenced in a study of cytomegalovirus exposure and HLA in healthy donors. A multiplex PCR was run with 60 Vbeta primers and 13 Jbeta primers. TCRdb's copy holds only in-frame clones and misses some; the assay was immunoSEQ multiplex PCR. The table has about 200,000 clones, around 85% seen once. Source material: PBMCs. These receptors originate from a woman between 45 and 65 years old in good health and CMV-seronegative.

This clone came up once. The V call is TRBV19, the J call TRBJ2-5; TRBD1 aligns across 7 bases. In germline, CDR1 is LNHDA, CDR2 SQIVND (reference sequence). Losses at the gene ends were 4 bases for V and 1 base for J; bases not matched to a gene: 9. The CDR3 loop spans 16 amino acids. CDR3 in amino acids: CASSTSWQGVQETQYF. CDR3 DNA sequence: TGTGCCAGTAGTACCTCGTGGCAGGGGGTCCAAGAGACCCAGTACTTC.

The chain is built from TRBV5-4 and TRBJ2-1; D unclear. The germline CDR1 and CDR2 sequences are SGHNT and YYREEE (reference sequence). The V end lost 0 bases, the J end lost 5 bases, and 9 bases lay between the germline ends. This CDR3 has 14 residues. CDR3 sequence reads: CASSLAPTDNEQFF. The CDR3 DNA follows: TGTGCCAGCAGCTTGGCCCCCACAGACAATGAGCAGTTCTTC.

The chain uses TRBV6-6 and TRBJ2-5, with 8 bases matching TRBD2. With 2 bases clipped from V and 4 bases from J, the junction kept 6 bases outside the gene matches. There are 15 residues in the CDR3. In germline, CDR1 is MNHNY, CDR2 SVGAGI (reference sequence). CDR3 DNA: TGTGCCAGCAGTTACAGCGGGAGAGGTGTAGAGACCCAGTACTTC. Protein: CASSYSGRGVETQYF.

CDR3 DNA: TGTGCCAGCAGGATCGGGGGCTTAGCGGGGACTTGGAATGAGCAGTTCTTC. Translation gives CASRIGGLAGTWNEQFF. This rearrangement joins TRBV5-6 to TRBJ2-1; 8 bases match TRBD2. Unmatched junction bases numbered 17, after V lost 5 bases and J lost 7 bases. The CDR3 runs 17 residues. Per germline, CDR1 SGHDT and CDR2 YYEEEE.

This clone was counted a single time. The V gene is TRBV11-2, the J gene TRBJ2-5; 9 bases are a match to TRBD2. The CDR3 contains 15 residues. CDR1 and CDR2 from the germline V gene are SGHAT and FQNNGV. V shed 2 bases, J shed 4 bases, and the junction held 5 bases outside the gene matches. For the CDR3, the DNA is TGTGCCAGCAGCTTAACGACTAGCGGTCCAGAGACCCAGTACTTC. Encoded protein: CASSLTTSGPETQYF.

The J gene is TRBJ2-5, the V gene TRBV27, with 9 bases identical to TRBD1. Germline values: CDR1 MNHEY, CDR2 SMNVEV (reference sequence). Trimming cost V 6 bases and J 2 bases; bases outside gene matches: 16. The CDR3 runs to 18 residues. CDR3 sequence reads: CASSRDRESREPQETQYF. For the CDR3, the DNA is TGTGCCAGCAGCCGGGACAGGGAGAGTCGGGAGCCGCAAGAGACCCAGTACTTC.